In this sample, the clone carrying this T cell receptor beta chain turned up many times. The target antigen is unknown. This entry comes from a study of T cells after posttransplantation cyclophosphamide. Notes on the study in general: Tissue-infiltrating T cells from skin or gut overlapped little with blood T cells.

Assay: immunoSEQ multiplex PCR; the TCRdb copy retains only in-frame clones and omits some. The sample was found to contain more than 9,000 clones, and every one recurs. The germline CDR1 and CDR2 sequences are MDHEN and SYDVKM. Trimming at V came to 4 bases and at J to 5 bases, leaving 7 bases not matched to a gene. This CDR3 spans 14 amino acids. Cyclophosphamide on days +3 and +4 followed busulfan-fludarabine conditioning and a marrow graft. The TCR was taken from a female patient aged 35-55 years who received an allogeneic stem cell transplant from a related donor, was CMV-positive, and had no GVHD. Some T cells may arise from the graft donor. The rearrangement joins TRBV28 to TRBJ2-5, with 7 bases fitting TRBD1. The input for sequencing was PBMCs, taken after allogeneic stem cell transplant with posttransplant cyclophosphamide. Here the CDR3 reads CASSSEQGRETQYF. Here the CDR3 DNA reads TGTGCCAGCAGTTCTGAACAGGGGCGGGAGACCCAGTACTTC. The variable domain in full, completed from reference TRBV28 and TRBJ2-5, reads DVKVTQSSRYLVKRTGEKVFLECVQDMDHENMFWYRQDPGLGLRLIYFSYDVKMKEKGDIPEGYSVSREKKERFSLILESASTNQTSMYLCASSSEQGRETQYFGPGTRLLVL.